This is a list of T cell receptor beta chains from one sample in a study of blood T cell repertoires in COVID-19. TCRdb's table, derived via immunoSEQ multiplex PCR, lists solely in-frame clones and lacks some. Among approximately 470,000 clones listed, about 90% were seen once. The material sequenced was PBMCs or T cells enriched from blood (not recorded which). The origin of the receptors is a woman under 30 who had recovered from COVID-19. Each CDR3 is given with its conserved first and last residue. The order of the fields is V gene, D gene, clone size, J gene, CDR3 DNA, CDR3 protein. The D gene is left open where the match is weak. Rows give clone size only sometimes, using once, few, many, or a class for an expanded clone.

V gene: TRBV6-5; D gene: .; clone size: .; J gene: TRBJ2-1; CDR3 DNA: TGTGCCAGCAGTTACTCGTGGGAGTGGTTCGAGCAGTTCTTC; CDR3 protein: CASSYSWEWFEQFF
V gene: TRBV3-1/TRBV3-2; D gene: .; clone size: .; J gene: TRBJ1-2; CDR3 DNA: TGTGCCAGCAGCCAAGGGGAGAGGGGCTACACCTTC; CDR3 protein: CASSQGERGYTF
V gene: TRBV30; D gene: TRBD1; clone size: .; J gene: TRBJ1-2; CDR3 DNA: TGTGCCTGGAGAGAACCGACCGGCGCAGGGGGATGGAGTGGCTACACCTTC; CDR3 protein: CAWREPTGAGGWSGYTF
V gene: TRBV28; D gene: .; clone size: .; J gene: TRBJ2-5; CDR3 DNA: TGTGCCAGCAGTTCGGGTTTTGAGGAGGAGACCCAGTACTTC; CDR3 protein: CASSSGFEEETQYF
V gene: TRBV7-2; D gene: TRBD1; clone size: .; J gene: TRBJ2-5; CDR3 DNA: TGTGCCAGCAGCTTATTGGGACAGCTTGGGGAGACCCAGTACTTC; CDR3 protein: CASSLLGQLGETQYF
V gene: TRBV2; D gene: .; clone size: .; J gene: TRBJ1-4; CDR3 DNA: TGTGCCAGCAGTGAAGGGGCGGAAAAACTGTTTTTT; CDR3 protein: CASSEGAEKLFF
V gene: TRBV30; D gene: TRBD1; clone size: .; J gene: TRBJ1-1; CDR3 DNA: TGTGCCTACCGGACAGGGTTCGGTGAAGCTTTCTTT; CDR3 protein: CAYRTGFGEAFF
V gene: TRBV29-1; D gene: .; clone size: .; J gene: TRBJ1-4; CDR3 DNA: TGCAGCGCCGACCGGGGGGGTAATGAAAAACTGTTTTTT; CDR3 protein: CSADRGGNEKLFF
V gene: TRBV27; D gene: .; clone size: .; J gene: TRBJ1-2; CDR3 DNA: TGTGCCAGCAGTGCCCCGGGAGATGGCTACACCTTC; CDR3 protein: CASSAPGDGYTF
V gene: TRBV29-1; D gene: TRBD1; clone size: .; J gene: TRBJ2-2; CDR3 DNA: TGCAGCGTCCGGGGACAGGGAACCACCGGGGAGCTGTTTTTT; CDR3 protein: CSVRGQGTTGELFF
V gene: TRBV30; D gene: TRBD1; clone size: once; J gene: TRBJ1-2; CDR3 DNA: TGTGCCTGGACCGCGGACAGGGGTAACTATGGCTACACCTTC; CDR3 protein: CAWTADRGNYGYTF
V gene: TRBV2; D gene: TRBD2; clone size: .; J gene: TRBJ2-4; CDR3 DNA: TGTGCCTCCGAGGCGGGGGGGCAGGACATTCAGTACTTC; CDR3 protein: CASEAGGQDIQYF
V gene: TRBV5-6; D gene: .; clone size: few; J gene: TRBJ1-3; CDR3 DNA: TGTGCCAGCAGTTTCCCCACGGGGGGCGGAAACACCATATATTTT; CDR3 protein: CASSFPTGGGNTIYF
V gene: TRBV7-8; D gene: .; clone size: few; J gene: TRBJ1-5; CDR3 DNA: TGTGCCAGCAGCTTAGCCGGGGAGGGTCAGCCCCAGCATTTT; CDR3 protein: CASSLAGEGQPQHF
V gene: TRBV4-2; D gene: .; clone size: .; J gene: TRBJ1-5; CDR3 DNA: TGTGCCAGCAGCCCCAGTCGGGTGAGCAATCAGCCCCAGCATTTT; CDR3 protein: CASSPSRVSNQPQHF
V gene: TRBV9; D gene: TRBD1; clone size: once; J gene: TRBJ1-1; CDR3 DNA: TGTGCCAGCAGCGCCAAGGCAGGGGGGATTACTGAAGCTTTCTTT; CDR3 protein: CASSAKAGGITEAFF
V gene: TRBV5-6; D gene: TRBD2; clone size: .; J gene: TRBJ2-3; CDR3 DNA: TGTGCCAGCAGCTCAGCCCGCGGGGGGGCCAGAGATACGCAGTATTTT; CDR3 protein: CASSSARGGARDTQYF
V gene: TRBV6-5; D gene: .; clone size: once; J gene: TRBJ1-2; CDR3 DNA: TGTGCCAGCAGTTACTCGTCGGGGGATAACTATGGCTACACCTTC; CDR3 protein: CASSYSSGDNYGYTF
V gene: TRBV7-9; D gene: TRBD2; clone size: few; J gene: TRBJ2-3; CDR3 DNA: TGTGCCAGCAGCGACGGACTAGCGGGGGTAACAGATACGCAGTATTTT; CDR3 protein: CASSDGLAGVTDTQYF
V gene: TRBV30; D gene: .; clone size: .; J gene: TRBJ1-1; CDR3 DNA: TGTGCCTGGAGTGGTCAGGGGTTGGCATATTTCTTT; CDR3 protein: CAWSGQGLAYFF
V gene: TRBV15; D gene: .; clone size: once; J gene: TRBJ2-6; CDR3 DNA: TGTGCCACCAGCAGAGGGATCGGCGGCGCGGGGGCCAACGTCCTGACTTTC; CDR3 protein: CATSRGIGGAGANVLTF
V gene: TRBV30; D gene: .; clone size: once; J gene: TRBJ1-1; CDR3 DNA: TGTGCCTGGAGCCACTTAAACACTGAAGCTTTCTTT; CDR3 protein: CAWSHLNTEAFF
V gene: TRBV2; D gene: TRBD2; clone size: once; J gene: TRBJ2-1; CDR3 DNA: TGTGCCAGCAGCGAACTAGCGGGGGGGCAGGGCTATGAGCAGTTCTTC; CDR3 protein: CASSELAGGQGYEQFF
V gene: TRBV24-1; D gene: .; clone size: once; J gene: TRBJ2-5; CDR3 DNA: TGTGCCACCAGTCAGACAGACCAAGAGACCCAGTACTTC; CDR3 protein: CATSQTDQETQYF
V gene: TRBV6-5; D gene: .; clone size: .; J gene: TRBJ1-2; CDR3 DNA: TGTGCCAGCAGTTCCGGGAAGGGCGGGGATGGCTACACCTTC; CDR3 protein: CASSSGKGGDGYTF
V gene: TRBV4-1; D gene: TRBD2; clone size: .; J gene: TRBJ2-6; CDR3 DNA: TGCGCCAGCAGCCAAGTAGCGGGGGCCAGCTCTGGGGCCAACGTCCTGACTTTC; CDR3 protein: CASSQVAGASSGANVLTF
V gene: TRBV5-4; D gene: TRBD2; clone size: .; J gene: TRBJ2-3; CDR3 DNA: TGTGCCAGCAGCGGAGAAGGGACTAGCGGCACAGATACGCAGTATTTT; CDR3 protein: CASSGEGTSGTDTQYF